This T cell receptor (beta chain) originates from a study of low-dose radiotherapy and immunotherapy resistance in tumors. Alpha and beta chains were covered, as first-strand cDNA relied on TRAV- and TRBV-specific primers. TCR amplification ran roughly 21 PCR cycles using constant-region and V-primer adapter primers. TCRdb used MiXCR to reprocess the reads, holding one entry per CDR3 protein. The top ten hold approximately 5.9% of the sample, which has 6,500 to 8,500 distinct CDR3 sequences, 65% to 90% seen once. Germline values: CDR1 SNHLY, CDR2 FYNNEI. The CDR3 spans 16 residues. The ends were cut back, 1 base at V and 2 bases at J, with 12 bases in the middle.

The gene calls are TRBV2 and TRBJ2-4, with D unresolved. The origin of this receptor is a human donor with advanced metastatic prostate, ovarian, gallbladder or colorectal cancer (not recorded which). This table probably holds off-target reads from a library built for another chain. CDR3 sequence reads: CASSEVSTDTKNIQYF. CDR3 nucleotide sequence: TGTGCCAGCAGTGAAGTTTCAACAGATACCAAAAACATTCAGTACTTC.